This TCR beta chain was recovered during a study of blood T cell repertoires in COVID-19. Study-level information: The analysed material was cDNA or gDNA that came from T cells, B-cell-depleted T cells, or PBMCs.

Clones were read by immunoSEQ multiplex PCR, and TCRdb kept only the in-frame ones, dropping some. The table shows some 74,000 clones, with around 69% occurring only once. Sequenced: peripheral blood. The sequence came from a man aged 65-85 years with active or convalescent COVID-19.

In DNA form, the CDR3 reads TGCGCCAGCAGCTTGGGCGCGGGTCAACCCCTCCACTTT. Residues: CASSLGAGQPLHF. The genes are TRBV5-1 and TRBJ1-6; no reliable D call. Germline assignment: CDR1 SGHRS and CDR2 YFSETQ. This CDR3 has 13 amino acids. Trimming removed 0 bases from V and 12 bases from J, with 10 bases in between.